The T cell receptor beta chain described here comes from a study of T cells in Graves' hyperthyroidism and ophthalmopathy. Across the whole study: Once the initial diagnosis was made, peripheral blood was obtained before any treatment. Overall study findings and caveats: Blood shared most expanded thyroid clonotypes above 0.001. Classification by a 13 V-J model distinguished ophthalmopathy from stable hyperthyroidism.

Amplified TCR beta CDR3 regions derived from RNA transcripts. In the first-round RT-PCR of the TCR CDR3, the HTBI primer set was used. TCRdb re-analysed the multiplex PCR reads in MiXCR, keeping a single row per CDR3 protein. The table includes about 360,000 distinct CDR3 sequences, approximately 19% detected once. With regard to this clonotype: Its matching antigen is unknown.

Investigators excluded patients with uncontrolled infection, other autoimmune disease, pregnancy or lactation. The sequenced sample was blood. The clonotype originates from a woman aged 18-29 years with Graves' hyperthyroidism.

CDR3: CASSSSPYQPQHF. CDR3 bases: TGTGCCAGCAGTAGTTCCCCCTATCAGCCCCAGCATTTT. V gene TRBV6-1 combines with J gene TRBJ1-5, with no clear D. This CDR3 comprises 13 residues. V was pared by 5 bases and J by 5 bases, with 10 bases between. Looked up from germline, CDR1 is MNHNS and CDR2 is SASEGT.